These 27 T cell receptor beta chains were sequenced from one sample in a study of blood T cell repertoires in COVID-19. Data came from immunoSEQ multiplex PCR; TCRdb stores just in-frame clones and leaves some out. The data show about 140,000 clones, more than 70% seen once. The material sequenced was peripheral blood. Receptor source: a human donor in a cohort sampled during active COVID-19.

V is TRBV5-8 and J is TRBJ1-4; tentatively, D is TRBD1 (6 bases). The CDR3 has 16 residues. With 4 bases removed from V and 0 bases from J, the gap between germline ends came to 13 bases. Germline CDR1 reads SGHTS; CDR2 reads YDEGEE. CDR3 in DNA: TGTGCCAGCAGCCGAGCAGGGGTTGCAACTAATGAAAAACTGTTTTTT. Encoded protein: CASSRAGVATNEKLFF.

The chain combines TRBV10-3 with TRBJ1-5; possibly TRBD1 for D (5 bases). The CDR3 has 14 amino acids. CDR1 and CDR2 (germline): ENHRY, SYGVKD. Trimming took off 3 bases at V and 5 bases at J, with 11 bases between the two ends. CDR3: CAISEGWGYQPQHF. CDR3 coding DNA: TGTGCCATCAGTGAAGGATGGGGCTATCAGCCCCAGCATTTT.

The chain links TRBV10-3 to TRBJ2-7, with unresolved D. The CDR3 has 11 amino acids. Trimming stripped 5 bases from V and 4 bases from J, with 6 bases between. The germline gives CDR1 ENHRY, CDR2 SYGVKD. The DNA for the CDR3 is TGTGCCATCAGTTCAAAATACGAGCAGTACTTC. It translates to CAISSKYEQYF.

V gene TRBV4-1 combines with J gene TRBJ2-7; 8 nucleotides match TRBD1. The CDR3 runs to 16 residues. Germline lookup yields CDR1 MGHRA and CDR2 YSYEKL. V shed 3 bases, J shed 4 bases, and the junction held 11 bases outside the gene matches. In nucleotides, the CDR3 is TGCGCCAGCAGCCAGACCCGGCGGACAGGGAAGTACGAGCAGTACTTC. Its translation is CASSQTRRTGKYEQYF.

This chain connects TRBV10-3 to TRBJ2-7; possibly TRBD2 for D (6 bases). Deletions cut 2 bases from V and 2 bases from J, with 16 bases between. CDR1 ENHRY and CDR2 SYGVKD come from the germline V gene. The CDR3 consists of 16 residues. The CDR3 DNA sequence: TGTGCCATCAGTGAGGGCTCGTTAGCGGCGGCCTACGAGCAGTACTTC. The encoded protein is CAISEGSLAAAYEQYF.

CDR3 region: CSWASGAEFTDTQYF. CDR3 DNA: TGCAGTTGGGCTAGCGGGGCAGAATTCACAGATACGCAGTATTTT. The chain couples TRBV29-1 to TRBJ2-3, with 9 bases matching TRBD2. This CDR3 is 15 amino acids long. The germline V gene has CDR1 SQVTM and CDR2 ANQGSEA.

The genes are TRBV19 and TRBJ1-2; D ambiguous. CDR3 length: 15 amino acids. CDR1 is LNHDA and CDR2 is SQIVND in the germline V gene (reference sequence). V lost 3 bases and J 7 bases, leaving 18 bases between the germline ends. The CDR3 coding sequence is TGTGCCAGTAGTATTGGATGGCCGCCGGGAGGTGGCTACACCTTC. The encoded protein is CASSIGWPPGGGYTF. The whole variable domain, filled in from reference TRBV19 and TRBJ1-2, reads DGGITQSPKYLFRKEGQNVTLSCEQNLNHDAMYWYRQDPGQGLRLIYYSQIVNDFQKGDIAEGYSVSREKKESFPLTVTSAQKNPTAFYLCASSIGWPPGGGYTFGSGTRLTVV.

The chain joins TRBV7-9 to TRBJ1-1; D perhaps matches TRBD1 (6 bases). Deletions cut 5 bases from V and 0 bases from J, with 16 bases between. CDR3 length equals 16 residues. CDR1 is SEHNR and CDR2 is FQNEAQ in the germline V gene (reference sequence). As DNA, the CDR3 is TGTGCCAGCAGCGCCCGCAGGGGAGCGATGAACACTGAAGCTTTCTTT. Its translation: CASSARRGAMNTEAFF.

The CDR3 nucleotides are TGTGCCAGCAGCCAGTCTAGCGGGGGACTCTACGAGCAGTACTTC. Translation gives CASSQSSGGLYEQYF. The chain couples TRBV4-2 to TRBJ2-7, with 10 bases aligning to TRBD2. The CDR3 sequence is 15 residues long. The trim removed 3 bases at V and 3 bases at J, leaving 5 bases unmatched. Germline CDR1 reads LGHNA; CDR2 reads YNFKEQ.

The chain is built from TRBV7-3 and TRBJ2-2; 7 positions match TRBD1. V was pared by 5 bases and J by 3 bases, with 3 bases of the junction left unmatched. Germline V CDR1 and CDR2: SGHTA, FQGTGA. This CDR3 has 14 amino acids. CDR3 region: CASSPQGDTGELFF. The CDR3 DNA is TGTGCCAGCAGCCCTCAGGGGGACACCGGGGAGCTGTTTTTT.

V and J are TRBV11-2 and TRBJ2-7, with D possibly matching TRBD2 (5 bases). The CDR3 runs 15 residues. The germline V and J ends were trimmed by 2 bases and 3 bases, with 14 bases remaining between them. The germline gives CDR1 SGHAT, CDR2 FQNNGV. CDR3 sequence reads: CASSLMGAGVYEQYF. The CDR3 DNA is TGTGCCAGCAGCTTAATGGGTGCGGGTGTCTACGAGCAGTACTTC.

The chain recombines TRBV5-4 with TRBJ1-6, with 12 bases fitting TRBD1. V dropped 4 bases and J dropped 7; count of bases not matched to a gene: 6. The CDR3 length is 16 residues. CDR1 is SGHNT and CDR2 is YYREEE in the germline V gene (reference sequence). The CDR3 DNA sequence: TGTGCCAGCAGCCGGGGACAGGGGGCCACCAATTCACCCCTCCACTTT. It encodes CASSRGQGATNSPLHF.

The rearrangement links TRBV5-1 to TRBJ2-1, with TRBD2 identical over 8 bases. Germline CDR1 and CDR2: SGHRS and YFSETQ. The trim removed 5 bases at V and 0 bases at J, leaving 13 bases unmatched. The CDR3 totals 18 residues. The CDR3 DNA reads TGCGCCAGCAGGTCGGGGGGGCTAGCGGGTATCTCCTACAATGAGCAGTTCTTC. This codes for CASRSGGLAGISYNEQFF.

This chain connects TRBV19 to TRBJ1-5, with D possibly TRBD1 on 5 matching bases. The CDR3 is 13 amino acids. The V gene lost 6 bases and the J gene lost 3 bases, with 9 bases spanning the gap. Germline V gene data show CDR1 as LNHDA and CDR2 as SQIVND (reference sequence). The CDR3, as DNA: TGTGCCAGTAGCTGGACATTCAATCAGCCCCAGCATTTT. It is translated as CASSWTFNQPQHF.

This clone was counted many times. One end of the junction does not line up with germline, which may come from a read error. V usage is TRBV10-2 and J usage is TRBJ2-1; 7 nucleotides line up with TRBD1. Germline V gives CDR1 WSHSY, CDR2 SAAADI. The CDR3 consists of 14 residues. The CDR3 coding sequence is TGCGCCAGCACTGAGACAGGGCTCTGGGATGAGCAGTTCTTC. Translating it yields CASTETGLWDEQFF.

This chain joins TRBV5-4 and TRBJ1-1; D is uncertain. V was cut by 3 bases and J by 0 bases, with 12 bases left in between. This CDR3 has 15 residues. CDR1 is SGHNT and CDR2 is YYREEE in the germline V gene (reference sequence). The DNA of the CDR3 is TGTGCCAGCAGCTCCCCGACGAGGATGAACACTGAAGCTTTCTTT. Translating gives CASSSPTRMNTEAFF.

The genes are TRBV7-8 and TRBJ1-3; no definite D call. Germline CDR1 SGHVS, CDR2 FQNEAQ. The CDR3 runs to 12 residues. V was shortened by 5 bases and J by 8 bases, with 10 bases between the two germline ends. DNA of the CDR3: TGTGCCAGCAGCCACGACACGTACACCATATATTTT. Protein product: CASSHDTYTIYF.

The J gene is TRBJ2-5, the V gene TRBV3-1 (or the pseudogene TRBV3-2), with a possible D match to TRBD2 (5 bases). Trimming shortened V by 1 base and J by 5 bases, and 17 bases separated the two germline ends. Looked up from germline, CDR1 is LGHDT and CDR2 is YNNKEL (reference sequence). The CDR3 totals 16 residues. In DNA form, the CDR3 reads TGTGCCAGCAGCCAAGCTTGGGCTAGCTACGCGGAGACCCAGTACTTC. It codes for CASSQAWASYAETQYF.

The V gene is TRBV5-1, the J gene TRBJ1-4, with 8 nucleotides matching TRBD1. CDR1 SGHRS and CDR2 YFSETQ come from the germline V gene. V shed 4 bases and J 10 bases; nucleotides not matched to a gene: 18. CDR3 length: 17 amino acids. CDR3 loop: CASSLTWQGAPAGKLFF. The CDR3 nucleotides read TGCGCCAGCAGCCTAACATGGCAGGGGGCGCCTGCTGGAAAACTGTTTTTT.

In DNA, the CDR3 is TGTGCCAGCAGCTTATTCACGCTATATACAAGGGGGTTGGGCACTGAAGCTTTCTTT. Its translation: CASSLFTLYTRGLGTEAFF. The gene calls are TRBV11-2 and TRBJ1-1; possible D gene TRBD1, 6 bases. The CDR3 contains 19 residues. V dropped 2 bases and J dropped 4 bases, with 26 bases sitting between them. Germline V gene lookup returns CDR1 SGHAT and CDR2 FQNNGV. The variable domain in full, with the rest retrieved from reference TRBV11-2 and TRBJ1-1, is EAGVAQSPRYKIIEKRQSVAFWCNPISGHATLYWYQQILGQGPKLLIQFQNNGVVDDSQLPKDRFSAERLKGVDSTLKIQPAKLEDSAVYLCASSLFTLYTRGLGTEAFFGQGTRLTVV.

The chain has TRBV24-1 and TRBJ2-7; 14 bases fit TRBD2. V shed 0 bases, J shed 4 bases, and the junction held 7 bases outside the gene matches. The germline CDR1 and CDR2 sequences are KGHDR and SFDVKD. The CDR3 has 18 residues. Written as DNA, the CDR3 is TGTGCCACCAGTGATTTGCTGGGGACTAGCGGGAGCAAATACGAGCAGTACTTC. It translates to CATSDLLGTSGSKYEQYF.

The gene calls are TRBV19 and TRBJ2-5; 8 bases map to TRBD1. Germline trimming cut 5 bases from V and 5 bases from J; bases unmatched to any gene: 10. The CDR3 has 15 amino acids. Germline V gene lookup returns CDR1 LNHDA and CDR2 SQIVND (reference sequence). The CDR3: CASSVDREEVETQYF. The CDR3 coding sequence is TGTGCCAGTAGTGTGGACAGGGAGGAGGTGGAGACCCAGTACTTC.

The chain uses TRBV5-4 and TRBJ2-3, with TRBD2 identical over 9 bases. Per germline, CDR1 SGHNT and CDR2 YYREEE (reference sequence). V lost 0 bases and J lost 3; bases outside the gene matches: 8. The CDR3 spans 17 residues. CDR3 in DNA: TGTGCCAGCAGCTTGGGTTTTGGCGGGGGGGGGACAGATACGCAGTATTTT. As protein: CASSLGFGGGGTDTQYF.

This clone appeared a single time. CDR3 amino acids: CASSVGWEASGNTIYF. CDR3 bases: TGTGCCAGCAGCGTAGGATGGGAGGCCTCTGGAAACACCATATATTTT. The chain joins TRBV9 to TRBJ1-3; D remains ambiguous. V lost 0 bases to trimming and J lost 0 bases, with 10 bases between them. The CDR3 sequence is 16 residues long. The germline gives CDR1 SGDLS, CDR2 YYNGEE.

The V gene is TRBV29-1, the J gene TRBJ2-1; 9 nucleotides line up with TRBD1. Trimming took 6 bases from V and 5 from J; bases not matched to a gene: 2. Germline CDR1 reads SQVTM; CDR2 reads ANQGSEA. The CDR3 spans 12 residues. The CDR3 nucleotides read TGCAGCGTCGGGACAGGGCACAATGAGCAGTTCTTC. Residues: CSVGTGHNEQFF.

About this clone itself: The junction shows a germline mismatch at one end, possibly a read error. The gene calls are TRBV5-1 and TRBJ2-5, with a possible D match to TRBD2 (5 bases). CDR1 and CDR2 (germline): SGHRS, YFSETQ. This CDR3 comprises 14 residues. CDR3 residues: CANSTRGRQETQYF. The CDR3 region has the DNA TGCGCCAACAGCACCCGGGGAAGGCAAGAGACCCAGTACTTC. The variable domain in full, with the rest retrieved from reference TRBV5-1 and TRBJ2-5, is KAGVTQTPRYLIKTRGQQVTLSCSPISGHRSVSWYQQTPGQGLQFLFEYFSETQRNKGNFPGRFSGRQFSNSRSEMNVSTLELGDSALYLCANSTRGRQETQYFGPGTRLLVL.

The chain employs TRBV29-1 and TRBJ1-4, with no clear D. The CDR3 has 14 amino acids. V was clipped by 4 bases and J by 0 bases, with 9 bases between them. Germline values: CDR1 SQVTM, CDR2 ANQGSEA. The CDR3 DNA reads TGCAGCGTTGTGGTGTGGCCAACTAATGAAAAACTGTTTTTT. It is translated as CSVVVWPTNEKLFF.